The rows below give T cell receptor beta chains drawn from one sample of a study of blood T cell repertoires in COVID-19. The assay was immunoSEQ multiplex PCR, and TCRdb's table has in-frame clones only and misses some. This sample yields about 54,000 clones, of which 90% are seen a single time; around 8.2% belongs to the top ten. The sequencing sample was made of peripheral blood. Source of these receptors: a woman aged 40 to 55 with active COVID-19. CDR3s include the opening cysteine and the closing phenylalanine or tryptophan. A D gene is named only where the DNA matches it firmly. Part of the rows lack a size; the others show once, few, many or a class for expanded clones.

TRBV2	NA	TRBJ2-3	NA	CASKEGGWATDTQYF	TGTGCCAGCAAGGAGGGGGGGTGGGCCACAGATACGCAGTATTTT
TRBV6-5	TRBD1	TRBJ1-6	NA	CASSYDRTGINSPLHF	TGTGCCAGCAGTTACGATAGGACAGGGATTAATTCACCCCTCCACTTT
TRBV15	NA	TRBJ2-4	NA	CATSIRNQGNIQYF	TGTGCCACCAGCATAAGGAACCAGGGGAACATTCAGTACTTC
TRBV7-9	TRBD1	TRBJ1-1	NA	CASSPPGGKDTEAFF	TGTGCCAGCAGCCCTCCAGGGGGTAAGGACACTGAAGCTTTCTTT
TRBV3-1/TRBV3-2	TRBD2	TRBJ2-1	NA	CASTLAGGPGNEQFF	TGTGCCAGCACCCTAGCGGGGGGGCCAGGCAATGAGCAGTTCTTC
TRBV6-2/TRBV6-3	NA	TRBJ2-1	NA	CASSYPRGVVNEQFF	TGTGCCAGCAGTTACCCCAGGGGGGTGGTCAATGAGCAGTTCTTC
TRBV7-9	TRBD1	TRBJ1-1	NA	CASSMTTGAEAFF	TGTGCCAGCAGCATGACCACAGGGGCTGAAGCTTTCTTT
TRBV5-6	NA	TRBJ1-2	once	CASSRRRIHGYTF	TGTGCCAGCAGCCGACGCAGGATCCATGGCTACACCTTC
TRBV3-1/TRBV3-2	NA	TRBJ1-1	NA	CASSTRGGVTEAFF	TGTGCCAGCAGCACCCGGGGGGGGGTCACTGAAGCTTTCTTT
TRBV6-5	TRBD1	TRBJ1-2	NA	CASRGTGGSYGYTF	TGTGCCAGCAGGGGCACAGGGGGAAGCTATGGCTACACCTTC
TRBV30	NA	TRBJ1-1	few	CAWSVYVGGTSEAFF	TGTGCCTGGAGTGTGTACGTCGGGGGGACGTCAGAAGCTTTCTTT
TRBV9	TRBD1	TRBJ1-6	NA	CASSAPPGTGFAPLHF	TGTGCCAGCAGCGCCCCCCCCGGGACAGGGTTTGCACCCCTCCACTTT
TRBV6-6	NA	TRBJ1-2	NA	CASSPAQGSGYTF	TGTGCCAGCAGTCCAGCGCAGGGGTCGGGCTACACCTTC
TRBV5-6	TRBD1	TRBJ1-4	few	CASSGEFGQGDEKLFF	TGTGCCAGCAGCGGAGAGTTTGGACAGGGGGATGAAAAACTGTTTTTT
TRBV5-1	NA	TRBJ1-4	NA	CASSLGGYGEKLFF	TGCGCCAGCAGCTTGGGAGGGTACGGTGAAAAACTGTTTTTT
TRBV7-6	TRBD2	TRBJ2-7	NA	CASSYRGVGLAGSKYF	TGTGCCAGCAGCTACCGAGGCGTGGGACTAGCGGGGTCCAAGTACTTC
TRBV7-8	NA	TRBJ2-3	NA	CASSQEGYIDGANGQYF	TGTGCCAGCAGCCAAGAAGGGTACATCGATGGGGCAAATGGGCAGTATTTT
TRBV20-1	NA	TRBJ2-5	NA	CSASFGVQETQYF	TGCAGTGCTAGTTTCGGGGTTCAAGAGACCCAGTACTTC
TRBV28	TRBD1	TRBJ1-5	NA	CASDAPGTGSNQPQHF	TGTGCCAGTGATGCCCCAGGGACAGGGTCCAATCAGCCCCAGCATTTT
TRBV3-1/TRBV3-2	TRBD1	TRBJ1-3	NA	CASSRVGTDGNTIYF	TGTGCCAGCAGCCGAGTCGGGACAGATGGAAACACCATATATTTT
TRBV29-1	NA	TRBJ2-3	NA	CSGAGGSTDTQYF	TGCAGCGGAGCGGGTGGAAGCACAGATACGCAGTATTTT
TRBV11-3	NA	TRBJ1-6	NA	CASSFNVLLGPGDSPLHF	TGTGCCAGCAGCTTTAACGTCCTCTTGGGGCCAGGGGATTCACCCCTCCACTTT
TRBV28	TRBD1	TRBJ1-5	NA	CASSLPGGYQPQHF	TGTGCCAGCAGTCTTCCAGGGGGGTATCAGCCCCAGCATTTT
TRBV7-9	TRBD1	TRBJ2-7	NA	CASSLTGQVYEQYF	TGTGCCAGCAGTCTGACGGGACAGGTTTACGAGCAGTACTTC
TRBV30	NA	TRBJ2-2	few	CAWNSRSGELFF	TGTGCCTGGAATTCTCGGAGTGGGGAGCTGTTTTTT
TRBV6-5	TRBD2	TRBJ2-3	NA	CASRAAGGTDTQYF	TGTGCCAGCAGGGCAGCGGGGGGCACAGATACGCAGTATTTT
TRBV18	NA	TRBJ1-5	NA	CASSPPNQEPQHF	TGTGCCAGCTCACCGCCCAACCAGGAGCCCCAGCATTTT
TRBV28	TRBD2	TRBJ2-1	NA	CASSSTGGPSNEQFF	TGTGCCAGCAGCTCCACGGGGGGGCCCTCCAATGAGCAGTTCTTC
TRBV19	TRBD2	TRBJ2-1	few	CASSRTSGDHNEQFF	TGTGCCAGTAGTCGGACTAGCGGGGACCACAATGAGCAGTTCTTC
TRBV9	TRBD1	TRBJ2-7	NA	CASSPGQDTYEQYF	TGTGCCAGCAGCCCCGGACAGGACACCTACGAGCAGTACTTC
TRBV7-2	TRBD1	TRBJ1-1	NA	CASKWGGDRETEAFF	TGTGCCAGCAAGTGGGGGGGGGACAGGGAGACTGAAGCTTTCTTT
TRBV6-2/TRBV6-3	TRBD2	TRBJ2-7	NA	CASSYPRPGTRVDEQYF	TGTGCCAGCAGTTACCCGAGACCCGGGACTAGGGTAGACGAGCAGTACTTC
TRBV5-4	TRBD2	TRBJ2-7	once	CASSSFLAGYEQYF	TGTGCCAGCAGCTCTTTCTTAGCGGGCTACGAGCAGTACTTC
TRBV16	NA	TRBJ2-1	NA	CASSQLYGADEQFF	TGTGCCAGCAGCCAATTATATGGTGCAGATGAGCAGTTCTTC
TRBV5-1	NA	TRBJ2-5	NA	CASSGDRYQETQYF	TGCGCCAGCAGCGGAGACAGGTACCAAGAGACCCAGTACTTC
TRBV5-6	NA	TRBJ2-7	NA	CASSLAHRSYEQYF	TGTGCCAGCAGCTTGGCGCACCGGTCCTACGAGCAGTACTTC
TRBV4-2	TRBD2	TRBJ2-1	NA	CASSQDPSGGLGGFNEQFF	TGTGCCAGCAGCCAAGATCCTAGCGGGGGCCTCGGGGGTTTCAATGAGCAGTTCTTC